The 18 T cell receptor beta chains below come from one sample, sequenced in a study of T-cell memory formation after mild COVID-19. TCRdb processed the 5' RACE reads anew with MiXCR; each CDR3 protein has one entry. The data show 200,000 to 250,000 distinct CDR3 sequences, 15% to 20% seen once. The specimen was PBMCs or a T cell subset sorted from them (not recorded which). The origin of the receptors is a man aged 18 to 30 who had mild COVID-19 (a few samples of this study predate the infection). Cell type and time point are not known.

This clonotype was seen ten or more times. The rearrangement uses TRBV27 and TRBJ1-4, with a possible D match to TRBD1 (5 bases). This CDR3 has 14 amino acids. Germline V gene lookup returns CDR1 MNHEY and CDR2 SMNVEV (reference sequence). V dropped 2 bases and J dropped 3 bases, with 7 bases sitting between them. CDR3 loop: CASSLMGANEKLFF. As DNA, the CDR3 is TGTGCCAGCAGTTTAATGGGGGCTAATGAAAAACTGTTTTTT.

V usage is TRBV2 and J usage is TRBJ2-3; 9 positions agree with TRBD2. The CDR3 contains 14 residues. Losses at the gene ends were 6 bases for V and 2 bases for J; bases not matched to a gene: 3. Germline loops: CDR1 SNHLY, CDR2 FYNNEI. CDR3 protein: CASRERGATDTQYF. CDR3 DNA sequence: TGTGCCAGCAGAGAGCGGGGGGCCACAGATACGCAGTATTTT.

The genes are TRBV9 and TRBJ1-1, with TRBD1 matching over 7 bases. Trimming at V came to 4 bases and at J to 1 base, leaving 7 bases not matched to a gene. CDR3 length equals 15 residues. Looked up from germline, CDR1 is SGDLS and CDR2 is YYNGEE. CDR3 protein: CASSRQGRGNTEAFF. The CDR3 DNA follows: TGTGCCAGCAGCAGACAGGGTAGGGGGAACACTGAAGCTTTCTTT.

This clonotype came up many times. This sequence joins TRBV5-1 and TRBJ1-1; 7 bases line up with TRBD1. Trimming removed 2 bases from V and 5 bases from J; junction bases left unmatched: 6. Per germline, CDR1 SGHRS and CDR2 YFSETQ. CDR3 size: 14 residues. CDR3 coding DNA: TGCGCCAGCAGCTTAGGGGGCTTGGAGACTGAAGCTTTCTTT. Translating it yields CASSLGGLETEAFF.

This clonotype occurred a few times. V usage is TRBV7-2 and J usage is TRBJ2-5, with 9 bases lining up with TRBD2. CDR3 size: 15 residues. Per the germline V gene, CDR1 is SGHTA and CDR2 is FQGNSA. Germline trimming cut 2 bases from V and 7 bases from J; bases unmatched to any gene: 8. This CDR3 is CASSLLASGVGTQYF. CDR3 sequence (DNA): TGTGCCAGCAGCTTACTCGCTAGCGGGGTGGGGACCCAGTACTTC.

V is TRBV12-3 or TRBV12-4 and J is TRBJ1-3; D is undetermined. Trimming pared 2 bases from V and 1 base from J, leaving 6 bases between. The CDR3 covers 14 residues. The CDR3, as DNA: TGTGCCAGCAGTTTACCGGGTTCTGGAAACACCATATATTTT. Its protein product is CASSLPGSGNTIYF.

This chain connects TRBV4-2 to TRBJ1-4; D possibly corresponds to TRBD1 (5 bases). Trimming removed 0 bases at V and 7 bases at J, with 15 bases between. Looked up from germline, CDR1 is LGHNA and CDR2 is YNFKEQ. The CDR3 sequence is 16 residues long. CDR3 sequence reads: CASSQDLRGNGEKLFF. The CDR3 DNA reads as TGTGCCAGCAGCCAAGATCTGCGGGGCAATGGTGAAAAACTGTTTTTT.

This chain's CDR3 is CASSLVLAAYNEQFF. The CDR3 DNA sequence: TGTGCCAGCAGCTTAGTGTTGGCAGCCTACAATGAGCAGTTCTTC. The chain is built from TRBV7-2 and TRBJ2-1; D gene unclear. Germline values: CDR1 SGHTA, CDR2 FQGNSA. V was clipped by 1 base and J by 2 bases, with 9 bases between them. The CDR3 covers 15 residues.

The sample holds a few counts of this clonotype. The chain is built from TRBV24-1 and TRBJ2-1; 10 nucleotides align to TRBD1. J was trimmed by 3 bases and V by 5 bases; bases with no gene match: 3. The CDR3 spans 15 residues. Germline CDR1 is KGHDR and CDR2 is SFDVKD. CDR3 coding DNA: TGTGCCACCAGTGCGGGACAGGGGAACTACAATGAGCAGTTCTTC. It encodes CATSAGQGNYNEQFF.

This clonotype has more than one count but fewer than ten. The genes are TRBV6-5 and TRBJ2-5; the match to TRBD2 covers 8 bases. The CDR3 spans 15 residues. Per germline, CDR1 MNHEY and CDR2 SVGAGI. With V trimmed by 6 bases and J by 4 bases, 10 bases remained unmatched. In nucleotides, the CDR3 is TGTGCCAGCAGGCCTAGACTAGCGTTTGGAGAGACCCAGTACTTC. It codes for CASRPRLAFGETQYF.

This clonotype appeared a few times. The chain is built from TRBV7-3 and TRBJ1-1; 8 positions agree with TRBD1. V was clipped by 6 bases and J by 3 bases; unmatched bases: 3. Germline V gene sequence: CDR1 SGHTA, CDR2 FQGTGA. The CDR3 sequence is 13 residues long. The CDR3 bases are TGTGCCAGCAGGATACAGGGGGACACTGAAGCTTTCTTT. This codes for CASRIQGDTEAFF.

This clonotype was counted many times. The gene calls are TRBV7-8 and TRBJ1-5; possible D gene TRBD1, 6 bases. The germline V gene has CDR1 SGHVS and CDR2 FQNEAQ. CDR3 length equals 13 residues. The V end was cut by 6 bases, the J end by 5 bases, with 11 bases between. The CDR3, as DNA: TGTGCCAGCAGTTCGGACAGCTATCAGCCCCAGCATTTT. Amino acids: CASSSDSYQPQHF. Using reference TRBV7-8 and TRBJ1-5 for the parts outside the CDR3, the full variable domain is GAGVSQSPRYKVAKRGQDVALRCDPISGHVSLFWYQQALGQGPEFLTYFQNEAQLDKSGLPSDRFFAERPEGSVSTLKIQRTQQEDSAVYLCASSSDSYQPQHFGDGTRLSIL.

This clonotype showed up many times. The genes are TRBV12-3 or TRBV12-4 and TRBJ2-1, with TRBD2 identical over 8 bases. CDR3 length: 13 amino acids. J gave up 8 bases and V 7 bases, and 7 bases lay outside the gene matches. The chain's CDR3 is CASTVLAVYEQFF. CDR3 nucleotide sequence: TGTGCCAGCACCGTACTAGCGGTTTATGAGCAGTTCTTC.

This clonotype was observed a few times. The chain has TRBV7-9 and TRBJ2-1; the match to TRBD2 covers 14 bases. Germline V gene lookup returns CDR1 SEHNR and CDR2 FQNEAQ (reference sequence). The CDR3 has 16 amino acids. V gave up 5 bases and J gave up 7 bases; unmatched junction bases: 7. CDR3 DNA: TGTGCCAGCAGCCCCCGACTAGCGGGGGGGCCGAATGAGCAGTTCTTC. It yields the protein CASSPRLAGGPNEQFF.

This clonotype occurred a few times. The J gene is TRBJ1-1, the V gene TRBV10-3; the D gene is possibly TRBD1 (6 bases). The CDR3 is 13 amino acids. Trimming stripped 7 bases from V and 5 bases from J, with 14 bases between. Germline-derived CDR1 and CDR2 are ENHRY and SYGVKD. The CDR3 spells CAIKMQGRTEAFF. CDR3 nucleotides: TGTGCCATCAAAATGCAGGGGAGAACTGAAGCTTTCTTT.

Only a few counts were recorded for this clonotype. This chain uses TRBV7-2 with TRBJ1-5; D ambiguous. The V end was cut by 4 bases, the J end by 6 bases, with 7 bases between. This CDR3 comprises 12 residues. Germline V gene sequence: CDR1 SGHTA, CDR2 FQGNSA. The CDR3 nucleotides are TGTGCCAGCAGCTCCGGGAGTCAGCCCCAGCATTTT. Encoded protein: CASSSGSQPQHF.

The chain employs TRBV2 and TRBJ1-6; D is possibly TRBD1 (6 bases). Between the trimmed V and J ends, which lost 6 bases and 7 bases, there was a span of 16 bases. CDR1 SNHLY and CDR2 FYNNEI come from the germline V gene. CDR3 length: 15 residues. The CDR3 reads CASRGRGPSNSPLHF. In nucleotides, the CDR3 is TGTGCCAGCAGGGGCCGGGGGCCGTCGAATTCACCCCTCCACTTT.

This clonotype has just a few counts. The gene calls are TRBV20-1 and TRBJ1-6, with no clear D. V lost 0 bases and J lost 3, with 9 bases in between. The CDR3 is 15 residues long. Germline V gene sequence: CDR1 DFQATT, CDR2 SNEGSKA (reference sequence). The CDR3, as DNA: TGCAGTGCTAGAGAGGCATACTTCTATAATTCACCCCTCCACTTT. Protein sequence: CSAREAYFYNSPLHF.